The 18 T cell receptor beta chains reported below all come from one sample, sequenced in a study of blood T cell repertoires in COVID-19. Method: immunoSEQ multiplex PCR; TCRdb's copy keeps in-frame clones and lacks some. The data contain about 69,000 clones, approximately 79% of them singletons. Sequences were obtained from peripheral blood. These receptors came from a human donor in a cohort sampled during active COVID-19.

The chain joins TRBV5-1 to TRBJ1-2; the match to TRBD1 covers 7 bases. The germline CDR1 and CDR2 sequences are SGHRS and YFSETQ. The junction had 10 bases not matched to a gene; V was cut back by 4 bases and J by 4 bases. This CDR3 comprises 15 residues. Written as DNA, the CDR3 is TGCGCCAGCAGCACAGAAAACAGGGGCGGCTATGGCTACACCTTC. The encoded protein is CASSTENRGGYGYTF.

The chain carries TRBV11-3 and TRBJ2-7; TRBD2 might be the D (5 bases). Trimming left V 1 base short and J 6 bases short, with 10 bases between. In germline, CDR1 is SGHNT, CDR2 YENEEA. CDR3 length: 13 residues. The CDR3 loop is CASSLVWESEQYF. Written as DNA, the CDR3 is TGTGCCAGCAGCTTAGTTTGGGAGAGCGAGCAGTACTTC.

This clone was recorded once. V is TRBV7-2 and J is TRBJ2-7, with 11 bases fitting TRBD2. This CDR3 is 15 amino acids long. Germline CDR1 is SGHTA and CDR2 is FQGNSA. V was pared by 5 bases and J by 3 bases, with 6 bases of the junction left unmatched. The CDR3 here is CASSILAGGVYEQYF. Written as DNA, the CDR3 is TGTGCCAGCAGCATTCTAGCGGGAGGAGTCTACGAGCAGTACTTC.

The V gene is TRBV3-1 (or the pseudogene TRBV3-2), the J gene TRBJ2-3; 11 bases fit TRBD2. CDR1 and CDR2 (germline): LGHDT, YNNKEL (reference sequence). The junction had 5 bases not matched to a gene; V was cut back by 4 bases and J by 2 bases. This CDR3 contains 16 residues. The CDR3 sequence: CASSRSTSGNTDTQYF. The CDR3 DNA follows: TGTGCCAGCAGCCGCTCGACTAGCGGGAACACAGATACGCAGTATTTT.

This clone was detected only once. The chain links TRBV14 to TRBJ2-1; 7 bases are a match to TRBD2. The length of the CDR3 is 14 residues. CDR1 and CDR2 from the germline V gene are SGHDN and FVKESK. J lost 10 bases, V lost 1 base, and 7 bases had no gene match. The CDR3 sequence is CASSQVGGSREQFF. In nucleotides, the CDR3 is TGTGCCAGCAGCCAAGTGGGCGGGAGTCGGGAGCAGTTCTTC.

The rearrangement joins TRBV4-2 to TRBJ2-2; 7 nucleotides agree with TRBD2. The CDR3 spans 16 residues. The V gene's germline CDR1 is LGHNA and CDR2 YNFKEQ. The V segment lost 4 bases and the J segment 3 bases; nucleotides outside the gene matches: 8. Written as DNA, the CDR3 is TGTGCCAGCAGCCCTCATGCTGGGGGGGACACCGGGGAGCTGTTTTTT. It codes for CASSPHAGGDTGELFF.

There are a few counts of this clone. V gene TRBV13 combines with J gene TRBJ1-4, with 8 bases matching TRBD1. This CDR3 contains 16 residues. V lost 2 bases, J lost 2 bases, and 4 bases stayed unmatched. Germline V gene lookup returns CDR1 PRHDT and CDR2 FYEKMQ (reference sequence). In DNA, the CDR3 is TGTGCCAGCAGCTTAAAACGGGACAGGACTAATGAAAAACTGTTTTTT. Protein: CASSLKRDRTNEKLFF.

The chain has TRBV27 and TRBJ2-2, with a weak D call TRBD2 (5 bases). Per germline, CDR1 MNHEY and CDR2 SMNVEV (reference sequence). V gave up 5 bases and J gave up 7 bases, with 8 bases separating them. This CDR3 comprises 12 residues. The CDR3 bases are TGTGCCAGCAGTCGGAGGCGCGGGGAGCTGTTTTTT. Its protein product is CASSRRRGELFF.

The chain uses TRBV6-5 and TRBJ2-1, with TRBD1 as a possible D gene (6 bases). The V end was cut by 8 bases, the J end by 7 bases, with 9 bases between. Germline CDR1 reads MNHEY; CDR2 reads SVGAGI. The CDR3 covers 11 residues. The CDR3 DNA reads TGTGCCAGCCAAGGGGGAAATGAGCAGTTCTTC. Translating it yields CASQGGNEQFF.

The V gene is TRBV4-1, the J gene TRBJ2-2; 8 bases are shared with TRBD1. Per germline, CDR1 MGHRA and CDR2 YSYEKL. After removal of 3 bases from V and 5 bases from J, the junction contained 5 bases not matched to a gene. This CDR3 has 15 amino acids. The CDR3 DNA reads TGCGCCAGCAGCCATGCGGACAGGGCAACCGGGGAGCTGTTTTTT. The encoded protein is CASSHADRATGELFF.

The chain couples TRBV5-1 to TRBJ2-1; no reliable D call. V lost 0 bases, J lost 7 bases, and 11 bases lay in between. Germline loops: CDR1 SGHRS, CDR2 YFSETQ. CDR3 length equals 14 residues. CDR3 sequence: CASSLGVLQNEQFF. The CDR3 DNA reads TGCGCCAGCAGCTTGGGGGTGCTACAGAATGAGCAGTTCTTC. Full variable domain (remainder filled in from reference TRBV5-1 and TRBJ2-1): KAGVTQTPRYLIKTRGQQVTLSCSPISGHRSVSWYQQTPGQGLQFLFEYFSETQRNKGNFPGRFSGRQFSNSRSEMNVSTLELGDSALYLCASSLGVLQNEQFFGPGTRLTVL.

The V and J genes are TRBV10-1 and TRBJ2-1, with 7 positions matching TRBD1. V gave up 0 bases and J gave up 2 bases; unmatched junction bases: 7. Per germline, CDR1 WNHNN and CDR2 SYGVQD (reference sequence). This CDR3 region has 17 residues. The CDR3 loop is CASSESPDRDPYNEQFF. The CDR3 coding sequence is TGCGCCAGCAGTGAGTCCCCAGACAGGGACCCCTACAATGAGCAGTTCTTC.

This clone appeared a few times. The rearrangement links TRBV30 to TRBJ2-3; no clear D. CDR3 length: 12 residues. From germline, CDR1 is GTSNPN and CDR2 SVGIG (reference sequence). V was trimmed by 0 bases and J by 6 bases, leaving 7 bases between them. The CDR3 here is CAWSVSVDTQYF. In nucleotides, the CDR3 is TGTGCCTGGAGTGTATCTGTTGATACGCAGTATTTT. The variable domain in full, completed from reference TRBV30 and TRBJ2-3, reads SQTIHQWPATLVQPVGSPLSLECTVEGTSNPNLYWYRQAAGRGLQLLFYSVGIGQISSEVPQNLSASRPQDRQFILSSKKLLLSDSGFYLCAWSVSVDTQYFGPGTRLTVL.

CDR3: CASSPRGTGGTDTQYF. CDR3 coding DNA: TGTGCCAGCTCACCAAGAGGGACAGGGGGGACAGATACGCAGTATTTT. The chain joins TRBV18 to TRBJ2-3, with 11 bases that match TRBD1. The germline gives CDR1 KGHSH, CDR2 LQKENI. The CDR3 is 16 amino acids. V trimming: 2 bases; J trimming: 3 bases; junction bases outside the gene matches: 4.

The count of this clone is one. The rearrangement links TRBV28 to TRBJ2-7; 7 bases fit TRBD1. The V gene end was trimmed by 7 bases and the J gene end by 3 bases; junction bases not matched to a gene: 12. CDR1 is MDHEN and CDR2 is SYDVKM in the germline V gene. The CDR3 runs to 15 residues. The CDR3 DNA sequence: TGTGCCAGCACCCGGGCCACAGGGGTGGGCTACGAGCAGTACTTC. This sequence encodes CASTRATGVGYEQYF.

The gene calls are TRBV4-1 and TRBJ2-3; TRBD2 is a possible D gene (5 bases). V was pared by 2 bases and J by 5 bases, with 11 bases between. The CDR3 spans 14 residues. Germline values: CDR1 MGHRA, CDR2 YSYEKL. The CDR3 spells CASSQSRTGDTQYF. CDR3 in DNA: TGCGCCAGCAGCCAATCCCGGACTGGAGATACGCAGTATTTT.

V gene TRBV14 combines with J gene TRBJ2-3, with TRBD1 identical over 9 bases. Per germline, CDR1 SGHDN and CDR2 FVKESK. V dropped 3 bases and J dropped 3; count of bases not matched to a gene: 4. This CDR3 spans 15 amino acids. CDR3 coding DNA: TGTGCCAGCAGCCATCCGGGACAGGGAACAGATACGCAGTATTTT. This translates into CASSHPGQGTDTQYF.

J is TRBJ2-4 and V is TRBV2; 7 nucleotides line up with TRBD1. The CDR3 consists of 17 residues. Germline V gene sequence: CDR1 SNHLY, CDR2 FYNNEI. With 9 bases clipped from V and 3 bases from J, the junction kept 17 bases outside the gene matches. The CDR3 DNA is TGTGCCAGTGGGGAAGGGGGCTACCGGGACAACAAAAACATTCAGTACTTC. Translating it yields CASGEGGYRDNKNIQYF.